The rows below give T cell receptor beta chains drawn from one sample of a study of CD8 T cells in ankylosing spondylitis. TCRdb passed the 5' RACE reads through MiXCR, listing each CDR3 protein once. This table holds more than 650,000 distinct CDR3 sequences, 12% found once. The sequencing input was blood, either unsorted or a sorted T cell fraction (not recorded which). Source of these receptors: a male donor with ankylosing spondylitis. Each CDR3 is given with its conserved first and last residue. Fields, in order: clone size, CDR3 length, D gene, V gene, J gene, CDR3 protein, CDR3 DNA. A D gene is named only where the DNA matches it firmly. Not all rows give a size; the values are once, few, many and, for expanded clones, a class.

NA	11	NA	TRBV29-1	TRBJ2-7	CSVAVVSEQYF	TGCAGCGTTGCAGTCGTCTCCGAGCAGTACTTC
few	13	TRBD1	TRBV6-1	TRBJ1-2	CASIVQGLGGYTF	TGTGCCAGCATCGTACAGGGGCTCGGTGGCTACACCTTC
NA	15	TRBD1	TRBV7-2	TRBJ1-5	CASSLQTGGNQPQHF	TGTGCCAGCAGCTTACAGACAGGGGGCAATCAGCCCCAGCATTTT
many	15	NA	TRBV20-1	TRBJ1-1	CSASPFGLLNTEAFF	TGCAGTGCTAGTCCCTTCGGGTTGCTGAACACTGAAGCTTTCTTT
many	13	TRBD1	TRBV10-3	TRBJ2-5	CAIGRQGAGTQYF	TGTGCCATCGGGAGACAGGGGGCGGGGACCCAGTACTTC
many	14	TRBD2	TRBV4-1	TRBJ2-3	CASSRAGDEDTQYF	TGCGCCAGCAGCCGAGCGGGAGATGAAGATACGCAGTATTTT
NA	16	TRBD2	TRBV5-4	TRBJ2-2	CASSLALAGNTGELFF	TGTGCCAGCAGCTTGGCTCTAGCGGGGAACACCGGGGAGCTGTTTTTT
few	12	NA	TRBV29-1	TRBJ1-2	CSAQHTSYGYTF	TGCAGCGCCCAACATACAAGTTATGGCTACACCTTC
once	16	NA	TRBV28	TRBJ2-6	CASSPRQHSGANVLTF	TGTGCCAGCAGTCCCCGACAGCACTCTGGGGCCAACGTCCTGACTTTC
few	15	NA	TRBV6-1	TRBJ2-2	CASTKKGENTGELFF	TGTGCCAGCACCAAAAAAGGGGAAAACACCGGGGAGCTGTTTTTT
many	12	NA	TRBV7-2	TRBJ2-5	CASSLVRETQYF	TGTGCCAGCAGCTTGGTTCGGGAGACCCAGTACTTC
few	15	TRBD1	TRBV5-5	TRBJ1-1	CASRRLQGEGAEAFF	TGTGCCAGCAGGCGATTACAGGGGGAGGGGGCTGAAGCTTTCTTT
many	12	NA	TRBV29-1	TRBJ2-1	CSVVQGGNEQFF	TGCAGCGTAGTTCAGGGGGGCAATGAGCAGTTCTTC
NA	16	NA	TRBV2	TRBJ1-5	CASTSNRGVGNQPQHF	TGTGCCAGCACCTCCAACCGCGGGGTAGGCAATCAGCCCCAGCATTTT
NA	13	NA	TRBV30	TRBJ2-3	CAWSPFNTDTQYF	TGTGCCTGGAGTCCTTTTAACACAGATACGCAGTATTTT
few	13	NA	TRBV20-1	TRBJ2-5	CSAEHNLGETQYF	TGCAGTGCTGAACATAATCTAGGAGAGACCCAGTACTTC
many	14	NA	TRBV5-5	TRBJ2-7	CASSLGVPSYEQYF	TGTGCCAGCAGCTTGGGAGTACCCTCCTACGAGCAGTACTTC